The 18 T cell receptor beta chains below all came from one sample that was sequenced in a study of blood T cell repertoires in COVID-19. The method was immunoSEQ multiplex PCR; TCRdb's version includes in-frame clones alone and lacks a portion of them. The data show about 300,000 clones, around 90% seen once. The specimen was PBMCs or T cells enriched from blood (not recorded which). Receptor source: a woman in her twenties or thirties who had recovered from COVID-19.

This chain links TRBV4-1 with TRBJ1-4, with TRBD1 identical over 10 bases. This CDR3 contains 16 residues. Germline loops: CDR1 MGHRA, CDR2 YSYEKL. Trimming took 1 base from V and 8 from J; bases not matched to a gene: 7. The CDR3 is CASSQVHGTGEEKLFF. In DNA, the CDR3 is TGCGCCAGCAGCCAAGTTCACGGGACAGGGGAAGAAAAACTGTTTTTT.

This clone was seen a single time. This chain joins TRBV27 and TRBJ2-3; 7 positions match TRBD1. The CDR3 has 14 amino acids. Losses at the gene ends were 5 bases for V and 4 bases for J; bases not matched to a gene: 6. Germline values: CDR1 MNHEY, CDR2 SMNVEV (reference sequence). The CDR3 loop reads CASSLGTASDTQYF. The DNA of the CDR3 is TGTGCCAGCAGTCTCGGGACAGCATCAGATACGCAGTATTTT.

V usage is TRBV5-3 and J usage is TRBJ1-6; TRBD1 matches at 12 bases. TRBV5-3 carries the ORF label, with uncertain function. This CDR3 is built from 19 residues. V gave up 4 bases and J gave up 6 bases; unmatched junction bases: 14. CDR3 sequence: CARSQRKSGTGGSNSPLHF. In DNA form, the CDR3 reads TGTGCCAGAAGCCAGCGTAAATCCGGGACAGGGGGCTCTAATTCACCCCTCCACTTT.

This chain joins TRBV27 and TRBJ1-5; D remains unclear. The CDR3 totals 15 residues. Trimming shortened V by 8 bases and J by 1 base, and 15 bases separated the two germline ends. Looked up from germline, CDR1 is MNHEY and CDR2 is SMNVEV (reference sequence). The CDR3 DNA reads TGTGCCAGCTCTGCTGTAGGAGGGAGCAATCAGCCCCAGCATTTT. It translates to CASSAVGGSNQPQHF.

This chain connects TRBV7-2 to TRBJ2-1, with 8 nucleotides matching TRBD2. After removal of 1 base from V and 7 bases from J, the junction contained 9 bases not matched to a gene. The germline V gene encodes CDR1 SGHTA and CDR2 FQGNSA. The CDR3 contains 16 residues. The CDR3 loop reads CASSLVRGGAHNEQFF. The CDR3 coding sequence is TGTGCCAGCAGCTTAGTTCGGGGGGGGGCCCATAATGAGCAGTTCTTC.

This clone was observed once. The chain uses TRBV2 and TRBJ1-1; TRBD1 matches 8 bases. Looked up from germline, CDR1 is SNHLY and CDR2 is FYNNEI. J gave up 7 bases and V 5 bases, and 3 bases lay outside the gene matches. CDR3 length: 12 amino acids. The CDR3 reads CASSQDRDEAFF. The DNA for the CDR3 is TGTGCCAGCAGTCAGGACAGGGATGAAGCTTTCTTT.

The chain carries TRBV9 and TRBJ1-6; D not resolved. V was pared by 4 bases and J by 1 base, with 9 bases between. The CDR3 is made up of 15 amino acids. Germline V CDR1 and CDR2: SGDLS, YYNGEE. The CDR3 region has the DNA TGTGCCAGCAGCCCCCCGGGGTCCTATAATTCACCCCTCCACTTT. As protein: CASSPPGSYNSPLHF.

The rearrangement links TRBV7-9 to TRBJ2-7; perhaps TRBD1 as D (5 bases). The germline V gene encodes CDR1 SEHNR and CDR2 FQNEAQ (reference sequence). There are 15 residues in the CDR3. V was trimmed by 2 bases and J by 5 bases, leaving 16 bases between them. In nucleotides, the CDR3 is TGTGCCAGCAGCTTAACTTCAGGGTTGCCCCACGAGCAGTACTTC. This translates into CASSLTSGLPHEQYF.

This clone was detected only a few times. This rearrangement joins TRBV30 to TRBJ1-3; D remains unclear. Trimming removed 4 bases at V and 1 base at J, with 11 bases between. The CDR3 contains 14 residues. The germline gives CDR1 GTSNPN, CDR2 SVGIG (reference sequence). The CDR3 DNA reads as TGTGCCTGGACGCCGGGGAGTTCTGGAAACACCATATATTTT. Its protein product is CAWTPGSSGNTIYF.

This rearrangement joins TRBV7-9 to TRBJ1-3; 9 bases fit TRBD1. The CDR3 totals 16 residues. Per the germline V gene, CDR1 is SEHNR and CDR2 is FQNEAQ (reference sequence). J was trimmed by 3 bases and V by 4 bases; bases with no gene match: 7. The CDR3 nucleotides are TGTGCCAGCAGCTCGCACAGGGGGCAGGGTGGAAACACCATATATTTT. It codes for CASSSHRGQGGNTIYF.

The V call is TRBV5-1, the J call TRBJ2-5, with D maybe TRBD2 (6 bases). The length of the CDR3 is 14 residues. From germline, CDR1 is SGHRS and CDR2 YFSETQ. Trimming took 2 bases from V and 2 from J, leaving 10 bases between them. The CDR3 DNA reads TGCGCCAGCAGCTTCATCCGGGGGCAAGAGACCCAGTACTTC. Amino acid sequence: CASSFIRGQETQYF.

The V gene is TRBV4-2, the J gene TRBJ1-5; unclear D gene. Per germline, CDR1 LGHNA and CDR2 YNFKEQ. The V end was cut by 0 bases, the J end by 3 bases, with 9 bases between. The CDR3 consists of 15 residues. CDR3 in amino acids: CASSQDWQINQPQHF. The CDR3 coding sequence is TGTGCCAGCAGCCAAGATTGGCAGATCAATCAGCCCCAGCATTTT.

The chain joins TRBV30 to TRBJ1-1; D is perhaps TRBD1 (5 bases). Germline values: CDR1 GTSNPN, CDR2 SVGIG (reference sequence). The length of the CDR3 is 14 residues. V lost 0 bases and J lost 1, with 9 bases in between. The CDR3 loop reads CAWSVGGRNTEAFF. The CDR3 nucleotides read TGTGCCTGGAGTGTCGGGGGACGGAACACTGAAGCTTTCTTT.

This clone was found a few times. V and J are TRBV29-1 and TRBJ2-4, with D unresolved. The CDR3 is 11 residues long. The V end lost 6 bases, the J end lost 4 bases, and 7 bases lay between the germline ends. From germline, CDR1 is SQVTM and CDR2 ANQGSEA. CDR3 nucleotides: TGCAGCGTGTTGGAGAAAAACATTCAGTACTTC. Encoded protein: CSVLEKNIQYF.

The chain employs TRBV3-1 (or the pseudogene TRBV3-2) and TRBJ2-7; D is perhaps TRBD2 (6 bases). CDR3 length equals 14 residues. V was cut by 4 bases and J by 4 bases, with 14 bases left in between. Germline values: CDR1 LGHDT, CDR2 YNNKEL (reference sequence). CDR3 loop: CASSPGVPYYEQYF. The CDR3 bases are TGTGCCAGCAGCCCGGGAGTACCGTATTACGAGCAGTACTTC.

The chain has TRBV2 and TRBJ2-7; TRBD2 agrees at 9 bases. V lost 9 bases to trimming and J lost 1 base; unmatched junction nucleotides: 16. The germline CDR1 and CDR2 sequences are SNHLY and FYNNEI. CDR3 length equals 17 residues. The DNA of the CDR3 is TGTGCCAGTCCCCCCGACGGGCTAGCGGGGAGATCCTACGAGCAGTACTTC. Residues: CASPPDGLAGRSYEQYF.

J is TRBJ1-2 and V is TRBV3-1 (or the pseudogene TRBV3-2); tentatively, D is TRBD1 (5 bases). Germline CDR1 and CDR2: LGHDT and YNNKEL (reference sequence). The CDR3 loop spans 13 amino acids. V lost 2 bases and J lost 4, with 8 bases in between. CDR3 loop: CASSQQGTYGYTF. CDR3 DNA sequence: TGTGCCAGCAGCCAACAGGGTACCTATGGCTACACCTTC.

The chain joins TRBV7-8 to TRBJ1-2; 8 bases fit TRBD1. The CDR3 loop spans 16 amino acids. CDR1 is SGHVS and CDR2 is FQNEAQ in the germline V gene. Trimming removed 5 bases from V and 2 bases from J; junction bases left unmatched: 10. Written as DNA, the CDR3 is TGTGCCAGCAGCCGCCTTGGGACAGGATTAAACTATGGCTACACCTTC. This sequence encodes CASSRLGTGLNYGYTF.